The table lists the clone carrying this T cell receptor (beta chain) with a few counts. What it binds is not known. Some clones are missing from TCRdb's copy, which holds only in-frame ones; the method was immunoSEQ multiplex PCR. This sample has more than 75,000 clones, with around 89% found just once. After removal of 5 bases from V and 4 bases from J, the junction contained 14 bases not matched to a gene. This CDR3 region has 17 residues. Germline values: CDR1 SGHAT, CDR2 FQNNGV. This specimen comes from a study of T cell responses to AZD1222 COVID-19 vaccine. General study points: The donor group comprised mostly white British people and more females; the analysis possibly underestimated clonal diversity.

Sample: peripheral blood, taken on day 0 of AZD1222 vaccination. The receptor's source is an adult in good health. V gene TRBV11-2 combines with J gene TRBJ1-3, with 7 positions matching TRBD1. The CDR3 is CASSKGRQGFLGNTIYF. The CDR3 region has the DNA TGTGCCAGCAGCAAAGGTCGACAGGGATTCCTCGGAAACACCATATATTTT.